This T cell receptor (beta chain) was obtained from a study of shared clonotypes between healthy human individuals. Study overall: CD4 naive and CD4 memory each took three plates per donor, while CD8 naive took two and CD8 memory one.

Method: immunoSEQ multiplex PCR; TCRdb's copy keeps in-frame clones and lacks some. The table lists 2 million to 3 million clones, more than 85% of them singletons. The germline V gene encodes CDR1 MNHEY and CDR2 SVGAGI. This CDR3 comprises 14 residues. The germline V and J ends were trimmed by 6 bases and 0 bases, with 8 bases remaining between them. In this sample, this clone turned up once. Its matching antigen is unknown. Notes on the study in general: Among non-shared clonotypes, generation probabilities were lower than among those shared by all four donors. Sequencing depth was predicted to influence how clonotypes are shared among donors.

This receptor was taken from a man between 18 and 35 years old in good health. Some clones in this sample may be carry-over from other donors' samples. Sequenced material: naive CD4+ T cells from PBMCs. Stated subset: CD45RA+ positively selected. This chain connects TRBV6-5 to TRBJ2-2; TRBD2 is a possible D gene (6 bases). CDR3 in amino acids: CASRRDANTGELFF. CDR3 DNA sequence: TGTGCCAGCAGGCGGGACGCGAACACCGGGGAGCTGTTTTTT.